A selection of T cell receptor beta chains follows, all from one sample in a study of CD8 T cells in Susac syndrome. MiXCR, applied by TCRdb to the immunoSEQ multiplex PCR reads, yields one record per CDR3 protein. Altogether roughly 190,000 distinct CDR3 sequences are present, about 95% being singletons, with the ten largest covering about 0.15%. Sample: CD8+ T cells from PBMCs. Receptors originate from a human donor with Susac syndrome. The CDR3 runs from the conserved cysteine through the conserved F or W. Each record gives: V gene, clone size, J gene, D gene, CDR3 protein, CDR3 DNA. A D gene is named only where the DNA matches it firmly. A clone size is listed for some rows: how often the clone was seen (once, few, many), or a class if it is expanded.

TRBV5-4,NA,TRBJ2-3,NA,CASSWDQSIDTQYF,TGTGCCAGCAGCTGGGACCAGAGCATAGATACGCAGTATTTT
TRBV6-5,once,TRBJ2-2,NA,CASTDPNTGELFF,TGTGCCAGCACCGACCCCAACACCGGGGAGCTGTTTTTT
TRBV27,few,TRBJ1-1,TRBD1,CASSFTGGTEAFF,TGTGCCAGCAGTTTTACAGGGGGCACTGAAGCTTTCTTT
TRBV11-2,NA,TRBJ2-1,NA,CASRSLGDFYNEQFF,TGTGCCAGCAGATCGTTAGGGGACTTCTACAATGAGCAGTTCTTC
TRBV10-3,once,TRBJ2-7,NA,CAIQIRGGPGEQYF,TGTGCCATCCAGATTCGCGGGGGCCCGGGCGAGCAGTACTTC
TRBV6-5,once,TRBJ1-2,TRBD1,CASSYRGLYGYTF,TGCGCCAGCAGTTACAGGGGGCTCTATGGCTACACCTTC
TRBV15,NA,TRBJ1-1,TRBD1,CATRGQLNTEAFF,TGTGCCACTAGGGGACAGCTGAACACTGAAGCTTTCTTT
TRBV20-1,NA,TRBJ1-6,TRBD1,CSARQTGSNYNSPLHF,TGCAGTGCTAGACAGACAGGGTCTAACTATAATTCACCCCTCCACTTT
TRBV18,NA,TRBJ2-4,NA,CASSPRWGAFKNIQYF,TGTGCCAGCTCACCACGCTGGGGGGCCTTCAAAAACATTCAGTACTTC
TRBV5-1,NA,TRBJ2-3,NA,CASSLGYTQYF,TGCGCCAGCAGCCTTGGTTATACGCAGTATTTT
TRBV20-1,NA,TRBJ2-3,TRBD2,CSAHLGRGVTDTQYF,TGCAGTGCCCATCTAGGGCGGGGGGTGACAGATACGCAGTATTTT
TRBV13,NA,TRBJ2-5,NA,CASSLERGKQETQYF,TGTGCCAGCAGCTTAGAGAGGGGGAAACAAGAGACCCAGTACTTC
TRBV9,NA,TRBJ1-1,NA,CASSVVGDTEAFF,TGTGCCAGCAGCGTAGTCGGGGACACTGAAGCTTTCTTT
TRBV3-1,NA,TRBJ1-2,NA,CASSQDEGYGYTF,TGTGCCAGCAGCCAAGACGAAGGATATGGCTACACCTTC
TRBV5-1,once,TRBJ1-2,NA,CASSIDPNQHPYGYTF,TGCGCCAGCAGCATAGACCCGAATCAGCATCCCTATGGCTACACCTTC
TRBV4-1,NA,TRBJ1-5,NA,CASSQETDFVGNQPQHF,TGCGCCAGCAGCCAAGAGACAGACTTTGTAGGCAATCAGCCCCAGCATTTT
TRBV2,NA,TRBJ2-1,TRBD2,CATHSGSSYNEQFF,TGTGCCACCCATAGCGGGAGCTCCTACAATGAGCAGTTCTTC
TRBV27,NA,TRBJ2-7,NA,CASSWGLAERYEQYF,TGTGCCAGCAGTTGGGGGCTAGCGGAACGGTACGAGCAGTACTTC
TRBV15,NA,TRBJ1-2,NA,CATSSLWGLNYGYTF,TGTGCCACCAGCTCGTTATGGGGACTGAACTATGGCTACACCTTC
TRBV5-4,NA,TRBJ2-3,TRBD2,CASSSPSGGRSTDTQYF,TGTGCCAGCAGCTCGCCTAGCGGGGGGCGGAGCACAGATACGCAGTATTTT
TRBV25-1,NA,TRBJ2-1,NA,CASSTRGGGSYNEQFF,TGTGCCAGCAGTACCCGGGGAGGGGGATCCTACAATGAGCAGTTCTTC
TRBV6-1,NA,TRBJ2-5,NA,CASPSSRAETQYF,TGTGCCAGCCCTTCGTCAAGGGCAGAGACCCAGTACTTC
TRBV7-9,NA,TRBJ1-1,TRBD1,CASSLGQGARVEAFF,TGTGCCAGCAGCTTGGGACAGGGGGCTCGGGTAGAAGCTTTCTTT
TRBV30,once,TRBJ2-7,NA,CAWSVGGTLKYEQYF,TGTGCCTGGTCAGTCGGAGGGACCCTAAAGTACGAGCAGTACTTC
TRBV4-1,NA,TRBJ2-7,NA,CASSQDVELYEQYF,TGCGCCAGCAGCCAAGACGTCGAACTCTACGAGCAGTACTTC
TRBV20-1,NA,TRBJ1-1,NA,CSASPRDTEAFF,TGCAGTGCTAGTCCGAGGGACACTGAAGCTTTCTTT
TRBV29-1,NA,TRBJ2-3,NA,CSVEQGREDTQYF,TGCAGCGTTGAACAGGGTAGGGAAGATACGCAGTATTTT
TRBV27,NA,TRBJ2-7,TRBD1,CASSPGTGGEGQYF,TGTGCCAGCAGTCCCGGGACAGGGGGAGAGGGGCAGTACTTC
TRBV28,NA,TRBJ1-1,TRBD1,CASIPMDRQTEAFF,TGTGCCAGCATTCCGATGGACAGGCAAACTGAAGCTTTCTTT
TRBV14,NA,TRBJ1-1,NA,CASSQDPWGNTEAFF,TGTGCCAGCAGCCAAGACCCTTGGGGGAACACTGAAGCTTTCTTT
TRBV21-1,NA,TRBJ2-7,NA,CASSKEAEGPPKDEQYF,TGTGCCAGCAGCAAAGAGGCGGAGGGTCCCCCTAAGGACGAGCAGTACTTC
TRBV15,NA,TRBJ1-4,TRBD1,CATSRDKGAGEKLFF,TGTGCCACCAGCAGAGATAAGGGGGCCGGTGAAAAACTGTTTTTT
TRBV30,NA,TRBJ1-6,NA,CAWSVEGEGPLHF,TGTGCCTGGAGTGTGGAGGGGGAAGGACCCCTCCACTTT
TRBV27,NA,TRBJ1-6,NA,CASSFGGSPLHF,TGTGCCAGCAGTTTCGGGGGTTCACCCCTCCACTTT
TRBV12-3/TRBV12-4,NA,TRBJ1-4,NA,CASSLNTGKLFF,TGTGCCAGCAGTTTGAATACGGGGAAACTGTTTTTT
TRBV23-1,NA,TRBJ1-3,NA,CASSRPWSGNTIYF,TGCGCCAGCAGTCGGCCCTGGAGTGGAAACACCATATATTTT
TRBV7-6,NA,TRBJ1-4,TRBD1,CASSPGTGISPKLFF,TGTGCCAGCAGCCCCGGGACAGGCATATCTCCAAAACTGTTTTTT
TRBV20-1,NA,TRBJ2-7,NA,CSAPQDKNYEQYF,TGCAGTGCCCCCCAAGACAAGAACTACGAGCAGTACTTC
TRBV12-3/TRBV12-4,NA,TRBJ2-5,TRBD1,CASRTPGGETQYF,TGTGCCAGCAGGACCCCAGGGGGTGAGACCCAGTACTTC
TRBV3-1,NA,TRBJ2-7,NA,CASSQAPTGLAPYEQYF,TGTGCCAGCAGCCAAGCTCCAACGGGACTGGCCCCCTACGAGCAGTACTTC
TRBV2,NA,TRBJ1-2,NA,CASSEFHGYTF,TGTGCCAGCAGTGAGTTCCATGGCTACACCTTC
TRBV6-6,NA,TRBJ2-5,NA,CASSQGNTLGGTQYF,TGTGCCAGCAGCCAAGGGAATACCCTGGGAGGGACCCAGTACTTC
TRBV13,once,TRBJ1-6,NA,CASSLRGSYNSPLHF,TGTGCCAGCAGCTTGCGGGGCTCCTATAATTCACCCCTCCACTTT
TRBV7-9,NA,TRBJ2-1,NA,CASSTWVDSSYNEQFF,TGTGCCAGCAGCACGTGGGTCGATTCCTCCTACAATGAGCAGTTCTTC
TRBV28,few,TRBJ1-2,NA,CASSLRGPGGYTF,TGTGCCAGCAGTTTACGCGGCCCGGGAGGCTACACCTTC
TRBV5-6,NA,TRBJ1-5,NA,CASSLGGFSNQPQHF,TGTGCCAGCAGCTTGGGAGGCTTTAGCAATCAGCCCCAGCATTTT